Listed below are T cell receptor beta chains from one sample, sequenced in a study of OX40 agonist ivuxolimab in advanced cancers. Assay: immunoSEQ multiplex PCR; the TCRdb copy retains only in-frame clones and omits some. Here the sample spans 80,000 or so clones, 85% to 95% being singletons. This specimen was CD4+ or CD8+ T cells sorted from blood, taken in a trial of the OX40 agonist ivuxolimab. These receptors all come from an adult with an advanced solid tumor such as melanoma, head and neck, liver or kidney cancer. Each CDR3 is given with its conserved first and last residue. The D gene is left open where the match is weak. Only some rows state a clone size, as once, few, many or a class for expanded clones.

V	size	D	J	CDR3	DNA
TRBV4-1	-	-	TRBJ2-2	CASSQDPGRVRELFF	TGCGCCAGCAGCCAAGATCCAGGTCGCGTGAGGGAGCTGTTTTTT
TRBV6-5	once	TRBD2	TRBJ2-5	CASSYYTSGETQYF	TGTGCCAGCAGTTACTATACTAGCGGAGAGACCCAGTACTTC
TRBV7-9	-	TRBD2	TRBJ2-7	CASSSASGSGHEQYF	TGTGCCAGCAGCTCTGCTAGCGGGAGTGGCCACGAGCAGTACTTC
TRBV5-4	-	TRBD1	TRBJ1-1	CASSPRGGVPEAFF	TGTGCCAGCAGCCCGCGAGGGGGCGTGCCTGAAGCTTTCTTT
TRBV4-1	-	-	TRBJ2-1	CASSQTNEQFF	TGCGCCAGCAGTCAGACGAATGAGCAGTTCTTC
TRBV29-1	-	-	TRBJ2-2	CSVYILEIGELFF	TGCAGCGTTTACATTTTGGAGATCGGGGAGCTGTTTTTT
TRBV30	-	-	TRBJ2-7	CAWSGAPGEQYF	TGTGCCTGGAGTGGCGCTCCTGGGGAGCAGTACTTC
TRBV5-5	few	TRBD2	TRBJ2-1	CASSLVPAGSGNEQFF	TGTGCCAGCAGCTTGGTACCAGCGGGATCGGGTAATGAGCAGTTCTTC
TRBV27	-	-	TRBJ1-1	CASSEIQGTPRAFF	TGTGCCAGCAGTGAGATACAGGGAACACCCCGGGCTTTCTTT
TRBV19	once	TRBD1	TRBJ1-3	CASRAGGMGNTIYF	TGTGCCAGTCGGGCAGGGGGTATGGGAAACACCATATATTTT
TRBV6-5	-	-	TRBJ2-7	CASSRLREYEQYF	TGTGCCAGCAGTCGCCTAAGGGAGTACGAGCAGTACTTC
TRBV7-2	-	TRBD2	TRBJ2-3	CASSWDVAGGLTDTQYF	TGTGCCAGCAGCTGGGATGTAGCGGGAGGGCTCACAGATACGCAGTATTTT
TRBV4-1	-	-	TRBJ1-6	CASSQETGGGTDYNSPLHF	TGCGCCAGCAGCCAAGAGACAGGTGGTGGGACGGACTATAATTCACCCCTCCACTTT
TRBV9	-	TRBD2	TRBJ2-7	CASSASGGYEQYF	TGTGCCAGCAGCGCTAGCGGGGGCTACGAGCAGTACTTC
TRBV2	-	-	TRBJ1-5	CASSEALEAAFNQPQHF	TGTGCCAGCAGTGAAGCGCTTGAGGCAGCCTTCAATCAGCCCCAGCATTTT
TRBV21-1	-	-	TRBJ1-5	CASSKEGQPQHF	TGTGCCAGCAGCAAAGAAGGGCAGCCCCAGCATTTT
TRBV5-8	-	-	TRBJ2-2	CASSFRIGSNTGELFF	TGTGCCAGCAGCTTTCGAATCGGTTCGAACACCGGGGAGCTGTTTTTT
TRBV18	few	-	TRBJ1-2	CASSPPAGRGYGYTF	TGTGCCAGCTCACCACCGGCTGGACGGGGCTATGGCTACACCTTC
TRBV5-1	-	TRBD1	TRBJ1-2	CASSDGQGVKGYTF	TGCGCCAGCAGCGATGGACAGGGGGTGAAAGGCTACACCTTC
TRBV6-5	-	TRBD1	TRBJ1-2	CASSVDRDNGYTF	TGTGCCAGCAGTGTCGACAGGGATAATGGCTACACCTTC
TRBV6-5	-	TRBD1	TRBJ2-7	CASSPNRGPTYEQYF	TGTGCCAGCAGCCCCAACAGGGGCCCCACCTACGAGCAGTACTTC
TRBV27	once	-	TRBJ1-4	CASRLSGATSNEKLFF	TGTGCCAGCAGGCTAAGCGGGGCCACTTCTAATGAAAAACTGTTTTTT
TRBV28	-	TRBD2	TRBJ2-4	CASSFLAGGGDIQYF	TGTGCCAGCAGTTTCTTAGCGGGAGGGGGTGACATTCAGTACTTC
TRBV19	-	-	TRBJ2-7	CASSTDNYEQYF	TGTGCCAGTAGTACGGACAACTACGAGCAGTACTTC
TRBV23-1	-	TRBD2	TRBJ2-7	CASSPSGRSYEQYF	TGCGCCAGCAGTCCTAGCGGGAGGTCCTACGAGCAGTACTTC
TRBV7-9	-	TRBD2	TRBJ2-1	CASSSETSYEQFF	TGTGCCAGCAGCTCGGAGACTAGCTATGAGCAGTTCTTC
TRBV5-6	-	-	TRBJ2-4	CASSFLSLGSPPDF	TGTGCCAGCAGCTTCCTTTCGTTAGGGAGCCCGCCGGACTTC
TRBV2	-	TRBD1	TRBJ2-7	CASTPPGQATYEQYF	TGTGCCAGCACCCCTCCGGGACAGGCGACCTACGAGCAGTACTTC
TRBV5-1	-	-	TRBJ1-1	CASSLRGLGTEAFF	TGCGCCAGCAGCTTAAGAGGTTTGGGCACTGAAGCTTTCTTT
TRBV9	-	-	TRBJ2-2	CASSVEGTGELFF	TGTGCCAGCAGCGTAGAGGGAACCGGGGAGCTGTTTTTT
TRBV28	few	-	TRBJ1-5	CASSLGRNQPQHF	TGTGCCAGCAGTTTGGGGCGCAATCAGCCCCAGCATTTT
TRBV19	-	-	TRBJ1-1	CASSISLSTEAFF	TGTGCCAGTAGTATTAGTCTATCAACTGAAGCTTTCTTT
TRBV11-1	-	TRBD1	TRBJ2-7	CASSVGQGGYEQYF	TGTGCCAGCAGCGTGGGACAGGGGGGATACGAGCAGTACTTC
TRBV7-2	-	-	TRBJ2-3	CASSLDGVGTDTQYF	TGTGCCAGCAGCTTAGACGGGGTTGGTACAGATACGCAGTATTTT
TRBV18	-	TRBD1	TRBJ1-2	CASSPTGGGHYGYTF	TGTGCCAGCTCACCGACAGGGGGCGGCCACTATGGCTACACCTTC
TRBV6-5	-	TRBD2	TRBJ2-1	CASRPGLAEYNEQFF	TGTGCCAGCAGACCGGGACTAGCGGAATACAATGAGCAGTTCTTC
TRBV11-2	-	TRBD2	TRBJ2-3	CASSSTSGSPDTQYF	TGTGCCAGCAGTTCCACTAGCGGGAGCCCAGATACGCAGTATTTT